This T cell receptor beta chain is drawn from a study of blood T cell repertoires in COVID-19. About the study: Specimens from acute and convalescent COVID-19 originated in the United States, Italy and Spain. T cells, B-cell-depleted T cells, or PBMCs provided the cDNA or gDNA that served as material.

Patients in Seattle were enrolled during active infection, then followed longitudinally. The germline V gene encodes CDR1 LGHDT and CDR2 YNNKEL (reference sequence). V was clipped by 4 bases and J by 4 bases, with 25 bases between them. The CDR3 extends over 18 amino acids. Under the authors' procedure: From reference gene primer amplification, estimates of nucleated cell counts were derived. Clones were read by immunoSEQ multiplex PCR, and TCRdb kept only the in-frame ones, dropping some. V, J and clone size were drawn from that table, and D and trimming were deduced from the DNA. The table has over 450,000 clones, 85% to 90% seen once.

The receptor was isolated from a woman between 45 and 60 years old with COVID-19, enrolled during active disease. The sequenced sample was peripheral blood. The genes are TRBV3-1 (or the pseudogene TRBV3-2) and TRBJ1-1; D is perhaps TRBD1 (5 bases). CDR3 amino acids: CASSPRVGLEPFATEAFF. The CDR3 coding sequence is TGTGCCAGCAGCCCTCGTGTGGGACTCGAACCCTTTGCCACTGAAGCTTTCTTT.